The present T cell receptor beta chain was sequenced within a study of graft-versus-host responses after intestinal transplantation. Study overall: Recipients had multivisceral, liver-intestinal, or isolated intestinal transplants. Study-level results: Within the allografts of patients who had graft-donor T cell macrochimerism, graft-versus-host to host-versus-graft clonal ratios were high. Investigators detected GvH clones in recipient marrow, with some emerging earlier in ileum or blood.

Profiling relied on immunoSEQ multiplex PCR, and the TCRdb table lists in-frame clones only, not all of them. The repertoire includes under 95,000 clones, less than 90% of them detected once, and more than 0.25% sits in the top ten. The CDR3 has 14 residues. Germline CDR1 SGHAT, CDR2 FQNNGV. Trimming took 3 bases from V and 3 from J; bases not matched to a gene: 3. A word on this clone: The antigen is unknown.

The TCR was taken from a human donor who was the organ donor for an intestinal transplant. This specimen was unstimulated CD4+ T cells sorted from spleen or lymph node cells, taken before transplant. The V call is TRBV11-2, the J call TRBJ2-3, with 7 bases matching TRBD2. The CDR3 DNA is TGTGCCAGCAGCTTTGGACTAGTTACAGATACGCAGTATTTT. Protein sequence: CASSFGLVTDTQYF.